The clone carrying this T cell receptor beta chain was seen a few times. No antigen is known for it. The data are from a study of T cells in Graves' hyperthyroidism and ophthalmopathy. For the study at large: Peripheral blood collection took place at initial diagnosis, before any treatment. Study outcomes and limitations: Stable hyperthyroidism was separated from ophthalmopathy by a model based on 13 V-J features.

V lost 1 base, J lost 2 bases, and 13 bases lay in between. CDR1 SGHTA and CDR2 FQGNSA come from the germline V gene. The CDR3 is made up of 16 amino acids. Clinicians diagnosed patients from clinical symptoms, serum thyroxine and TRAb, thyroid ultrasound and orbital computed tomography. RNA transcripts yielded amplified TCR beta CDR3 regions. The HTBI primer set drove a first-round RT-PCR of the TCR CDR3. TCRdb re-called the multiplex PCR reads through MiXCR, storing one row per CDR3 protein. The repertoire includes over 400,000 distinct CDR3 sequences, approximately 22% of them detected once, and about 49% sits in the top ten.

The sequencing sample was made of blood. This TCR was sampled from a woman aged 70-85 years with Graves' ophthalmopathy. The chain combines TRBV7-2 with TRBJ2-3; the D gene is possibly TRBD2 (6 bases). As DNA, the CDR3 is TGTGCCAGCAGCTTAGGGGCTAGCGACTACACAGATACGCAGTATTTT. Amino acids: CASSLGASDYTDTQYF. Combining the CDR3 with reference TRBV7-2 and TRBJ2-3 gives the whole variable domain GAGVSQSPSNKVTEKGKDVELRCDPISGHTALYWYRQSLGQGLEFLIYFQGNSAPDKSGLPSDRFSAERTGGSVSTLTIQRTQQEDSAVYLCASSLGASDYTDTQYFGPGTRLTVL.